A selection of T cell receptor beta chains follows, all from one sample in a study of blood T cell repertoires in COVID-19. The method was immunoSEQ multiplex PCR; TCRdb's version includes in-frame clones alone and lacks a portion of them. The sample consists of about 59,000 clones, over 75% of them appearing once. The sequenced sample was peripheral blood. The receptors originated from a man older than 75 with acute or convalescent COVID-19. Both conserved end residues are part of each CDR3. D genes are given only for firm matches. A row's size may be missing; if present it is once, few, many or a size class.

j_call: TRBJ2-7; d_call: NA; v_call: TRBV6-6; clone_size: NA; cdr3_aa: CASSRRPRVGVPYEQYF; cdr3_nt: TGTGCCAGCAGCCGACGTCCTCGGGTCGGGGTTCCCTACGAGCAGTACTTC
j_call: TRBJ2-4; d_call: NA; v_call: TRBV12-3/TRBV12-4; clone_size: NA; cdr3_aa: CASSLAVKNIQYF; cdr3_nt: TGTGCCAGCAGTTTGGCTGTAAAAAACATTCAGTACTTC
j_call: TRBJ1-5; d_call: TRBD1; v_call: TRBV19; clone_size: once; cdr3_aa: CASSPRTGQGGQPQHF; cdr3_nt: TGTGCCAGTAGCCCCCGGACAGGACAGGGTGGGCAGCCCCAGCATTTT
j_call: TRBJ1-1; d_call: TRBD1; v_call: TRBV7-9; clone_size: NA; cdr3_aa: CASSAQGDTEAFF; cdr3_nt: TGTGCCAGCAGCGCCCAGGGGGACACTGAAGCTTTCTTT
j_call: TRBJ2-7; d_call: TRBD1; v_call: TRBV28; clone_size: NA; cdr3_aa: CASSSPGTDVPEQYF; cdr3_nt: TGTGCCAGCAGCTCCCCGGGGACAGATGTCCCCGAGCAGTACTTC
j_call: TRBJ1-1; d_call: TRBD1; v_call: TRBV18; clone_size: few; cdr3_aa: CASSPQGEIEAFF; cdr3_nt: TGTGCCAGCTCACCTCAGGGGGAGATTGAAGCTTTCTTT
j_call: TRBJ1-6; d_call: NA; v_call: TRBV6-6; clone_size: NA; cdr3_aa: CASSPLGGMSSYNSPLHF; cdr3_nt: TGTGCCAGCAGTCCCCTGGGGGGGATGAGCTCCTATAATTCACCCCTCCACTTT
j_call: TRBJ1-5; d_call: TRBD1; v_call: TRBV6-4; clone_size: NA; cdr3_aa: CASSETTGGQPQHF; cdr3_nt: TGTGCCAGCAGTGAGACGACAGGGGGACAGCCCCAGCATTTT
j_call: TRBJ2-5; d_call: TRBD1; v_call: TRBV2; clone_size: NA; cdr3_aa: CASSWTGRKETQYF; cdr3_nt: TGTGCCAGCAGTTGGACAGGAAGGAAGGAGACCCAGTACTTC
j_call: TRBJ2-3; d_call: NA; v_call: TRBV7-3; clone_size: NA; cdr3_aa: CASSLLGDTQYF; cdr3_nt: TGTGCCAGCAGCTTACTCGGGGATACGCAGTATTTT
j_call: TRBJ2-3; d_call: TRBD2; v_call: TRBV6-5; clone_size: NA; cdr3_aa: CASTLAGQPQDTQYF; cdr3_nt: TGTGCCAGCACCCTAGCGGGACAGCCCCAGGATACGCAGTATTTT
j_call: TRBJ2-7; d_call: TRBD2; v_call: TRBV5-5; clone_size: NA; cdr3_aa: CASSTGGGVPYEQYF; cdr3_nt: TGTGCCAGCAGCACCGGGGGAGGGGTCCCCTACGAGCAGTACTTC
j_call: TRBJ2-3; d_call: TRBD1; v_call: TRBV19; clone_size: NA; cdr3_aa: CASSTGQGEDTQYF; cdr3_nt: TGTGCCAGTAGTACTGGACAGGGAGAAGATACGCAGTATTTT
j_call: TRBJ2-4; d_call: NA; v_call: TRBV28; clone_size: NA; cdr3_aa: CASTTRDLAKNIQYF; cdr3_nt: TGTGCCAGTACGACTAGGGATCTAGCCAAAAACATTCAGTACTTC
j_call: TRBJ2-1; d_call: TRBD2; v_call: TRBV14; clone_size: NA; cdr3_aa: CASSQDRGSGGGPYNEQFF; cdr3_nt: TGTGCCAGCAGCCAAGATCGGGGCTCTGGCGGGGGGCCCTACAATGAGCAGTTCTTC
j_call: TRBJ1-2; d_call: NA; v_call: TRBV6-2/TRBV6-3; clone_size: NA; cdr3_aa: CASSYLPPTHGYTF; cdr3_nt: TGTGCCAGCAGTTACCTGCCGCCTACCCATGGCTACACCTTC
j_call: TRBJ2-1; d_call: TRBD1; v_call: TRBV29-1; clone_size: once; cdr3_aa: CSGSPGTGGLGQFF; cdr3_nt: TGCAGCGGGAGCCCCGGGACAGGGGGGTTGGGGCAGTTCTTC
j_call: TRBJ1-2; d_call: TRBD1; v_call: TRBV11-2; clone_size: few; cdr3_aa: CASSAGGQGNKGYTF; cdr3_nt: TGTGCCAGCAGCGCCGGGGGACAGGGTAATAAAGGCTACACCTTC
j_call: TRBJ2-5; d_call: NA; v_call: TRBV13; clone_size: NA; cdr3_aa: CASSRPLETQYF; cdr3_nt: TGTGCCAGCTCCAGGCCTCTGGAGACCCAGTACTTC
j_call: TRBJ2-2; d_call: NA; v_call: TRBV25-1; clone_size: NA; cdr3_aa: CASSEFGVSTGELFF; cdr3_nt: TGTGCCAGCAGTGAGTTCGGAGTTAGCACCGGGGAGCTGTTTTTT
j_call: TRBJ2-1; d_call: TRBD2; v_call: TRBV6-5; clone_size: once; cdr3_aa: CASIDSAGNNEQFF; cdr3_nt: TGTGCCAGCATTGACTCAGCGGGGAACAATGAGCAGTTCTTC
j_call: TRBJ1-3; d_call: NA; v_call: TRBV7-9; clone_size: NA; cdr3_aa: CASSLDRPSGNTIYF; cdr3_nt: TGTGCCAGCAGCCTTGACAGGCCCTCTGGAAACACCATATATTTT
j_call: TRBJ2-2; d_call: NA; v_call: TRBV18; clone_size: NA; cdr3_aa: CASSPPRVAGELFF; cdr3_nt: TGTGCCAGCTCACCGCCGAGGGTCGCCGGGGAGCTGTTTTTT
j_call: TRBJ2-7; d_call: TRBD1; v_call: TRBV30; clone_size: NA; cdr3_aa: CAWRKWDRGDFAEQYF; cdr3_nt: TGTGCCTGGAGGAAGTGGGACAGGGGAGATTTTGCCGAGCAGTACTTC
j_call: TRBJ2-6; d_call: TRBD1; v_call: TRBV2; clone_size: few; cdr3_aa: CASSEPNRGSGANVLTF; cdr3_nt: TGTGCCAGCAGTGAACCAAACAGGGGATCTGGGGCCAACGTCCTGACTTTC
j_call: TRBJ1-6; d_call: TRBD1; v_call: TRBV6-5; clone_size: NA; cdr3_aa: CASRPDRGLSSPLHF; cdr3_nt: TGTGCCAGCAGACCAGACAGGGGGTTAAGTTCACCCCTCCACTTT
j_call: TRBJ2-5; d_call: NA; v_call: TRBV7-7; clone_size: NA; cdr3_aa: CASSLAPGGARETQYF; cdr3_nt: TGTGCCAGCAGCTTAGCGCCTGGGGGGGCGCGGGAGACCCAGTACTTC
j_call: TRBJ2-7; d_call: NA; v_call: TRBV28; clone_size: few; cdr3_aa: CASRATPEGEQYF; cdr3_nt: TGTGCCAGCAGAGCTACCCCTGAGGGCGAGCAGTACTTC
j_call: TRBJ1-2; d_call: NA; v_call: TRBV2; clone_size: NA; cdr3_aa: CASSGTNYGYTF; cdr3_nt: TGTGCCAGCAGTGGAACAAACTATGGCTACACCTTC
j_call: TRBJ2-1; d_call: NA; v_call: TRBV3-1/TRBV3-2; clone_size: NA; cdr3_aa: CASSQDLGAWNEQFF; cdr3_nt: TGTGCCAGCAGCCAAGATTTGGGGGCCTGGAATGAGCAGTTCTTC
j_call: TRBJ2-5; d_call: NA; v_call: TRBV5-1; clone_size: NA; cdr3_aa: CASSLDPGAQETQYF; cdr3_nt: TGCGCCAGCAGCTTGGACCCAGGGGCACAAGAGACCCAGTACTTC
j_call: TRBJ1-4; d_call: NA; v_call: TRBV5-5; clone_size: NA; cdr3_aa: CASSLVGRSNEKLFF; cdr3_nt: TGTGCCAGCAGCTTGGTGGGGAGGTCGAATGAAAAACTGTTTTTT
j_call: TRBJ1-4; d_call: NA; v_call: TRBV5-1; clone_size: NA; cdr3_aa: CASSEMTGGNEKLFF; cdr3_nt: TGCGCCAGCAGCGAGATGACAGGCGGTAATGAAAAACTGTTTTTT